These 31 T cell receptor beta chains originate from one sample sequenced in a study of beta chain features in type 1 diabetes. Every isolated RNA sample was fully reverse transcribed, so sequencing captured expressed TCRB transcripts. Assay used: immunoSEQ multiplex PCR; TCRdb lists only in-frame clones, some missing. The sample records 850,000 to 900,000 clones, roughly 16% being singletons. What was sequenced was naive CD4+ T cells from blood. These receptors were collected from a woman aged 18-29 years in good health.

The rearrangement links TRBV29-1 to TRBJ2-5; D unresolved. Germline V gene data show CDR1 as SQVTM and CDR2 as ANQGSEA. There are 13 residues in the CDR3. With 3 bases removed from V and 2 bases from J, the gap between germline ends came to 10 bases. CDR3 region: CSVERQVQETQYF. DNA of the CDR3: TGCAGCGTTGAGCGCCAGGTTCAAGAGACCCAGTACTTC. The whole variable domain, remainder taken from reference TRBV29-1 and TRBJ2-5, is SAVISQKPSRDICQRGTSLTIQCQVDSQVTMMFWYRQQPGQSLTLIATANQGSEATYESGFVIDKFPISRPNLTFSTLTVSNMSPEDSSIYLCSVERQVQETQYFGPGTRLLVL.

This clone turned up a few times. The rearrangement joins TRBV5-4 to TRBJ2-1; D uncertain. The germline V gene encodes CDR1 SGHNT and CDR2 YYREEE (reference sequence). The CDR3 consists of 12 residues. The V and J ends lost 1 base and 10 bases respectively, with 9 bases between them. The CDR3 sequence is CASSLSGSEQFF. CDR3 DNA: TGTGCCAGCAGCTTGTCCGGGTCCGAGCAGTTCTTC.

The chain is built from TRBV7-2 and TRBJ2-7, with 9 bases that match TRBD2. This CDR3 region has 18 residues. J gave up 5 bases and V 1 base, and 15 bases lay outside the gene matches. CDR1 is SGHTA, CDR2 FQGNSA, per germline. The CDR3 DNA reads as TGTGCCAGCAGCTTAGAGGCCCCAGCGGGAGGACCCCTCGACGAGCAGTACTTC. This gives the protein CASSLEAPAGGPLDEQYF.

This clone was found a few times. V is TRBV19 and J is TRBJ2-7; no clear D. Between the trimmed V and J ends, which lost 4 bases and 8 bases, there was a span of 9 bases. The CDR3 totals 11 residues. Germline V CDR1 and CDR2: LNHDA, SQIVND (reference sequence). The CDR3, as DNA: TGTGCCAGTAGTAGCGAGGTCAAGCAGTACTTC. This translates into CASSSEVKQYF.

As regards this clone: Within the sample, other DNA sequences also encode this same CDR3. The chain combines TRBV18 with TRBJ1-4; no definite D call. The length of the CDR3 is 13 residues. Trimming removed 3 bases at V and 0 bases at J, with 2 bases between. Germline CDR1 and CDR2: KGHSH and LQKENI. The CDR3 loop is CASSPTTNEKLFF. The CDR3 DNA is TGTGCCAGCTCACCGACAACTAATGAAAAACTGTTTTTT.

This clone was counted between two and nine times. The gene calls are TRBV29-1 and TRBJ1-2, with D possibly being TRBD1 (6 bases). The CDR3 covers 13 residues. The V end was cut by 6 bases, the J end by 3 bases, with 14 bases between. CDR1 is SQVTM, CDR2 ANQGSEA, per germline. In DNA form, the CDR3 reads TGCAGCGTCGACCAACAGGGTGACTATGGCTACACCTTC. Amino acid sequence: CSVDQQGDYGYTF. Combining the CDR3 with reference TRBV29-1 and TRBJ1-2 gives the whole variable domain SAVISQKPSRDICQRGTSLTIQCQVDSQVTMMFWYRQQPGQSLTLIATANQGSEATYESGFVIDKFPISRPNLTFSTLTVSNMSPEDSSIYLCSVDQQGDYGYTFGSGTRLTVV.

The chain couples TRBV19 to TRBJ2-7; D may be TRBD2 (6 bases). This CDR3 has 15 residues. Germline CDR1 LNHDA, CDR2 SQIVND (reference sequence). The V and J ends lost 6 bases and 2 bases respectively, with 17 bases between them. The CDR3 nucleotides read TGTGCCAGTAGCCCCCACCGGGACTTAACCTACGAGCAGTACTTC. The encoded protein is CASSPHRDLTYEQYF.

The genes are TRBV9 and TRBJ2-7; no clear D gene. From germline, CDR1 is SGDLS and CDR2 YYNGEE. The CDR3 covers 13 residues. V lost 3 bases, J lost 3 bases, and 10 bases lay in between. In DNA form, the CDR3 reads TGTGCCAGCAGCGGACCGGACCACTACGAGCAGTACTTC. Protein: CASSGPDHYEQYF.

This clone was seen a few times. J is TRBJ2-7 and V is TRBV5-1, with 8 bases aligning to TRBD2. CDR3 length: 17 amino acids. J was trimmed by 0 bases and V by 0 bases; bases with no gene match: 8. Germline lookup yields CDR1 SGHRS and CDR2 YFSETQ. As DNA, the CDR3 is TGCGCCAGCAGCTTGGGGATACTAGCGGCTGCCTCCTACGAGCAGTACTTC. This encodes CASSLGILAAASYEQYF. The full variable domain, in which reference TRBV5-1 and TRBJ2-7 provide the parts outside the CDR3, is KAGVTQTPRYLIKTRGQQVTLSCSPISGHRSVSWYQQTPGQGLQFLFEYFSETQRNKGNFPGRFSGRQFSNSRSEMNVSTLELGDSALYLCASSLGILAAASYEQYFGPGTRLTVT.

V and J are TRBV11-2 and TRBJ2-1; TRBD2 might be the D (5 bases). From germline, CDR1 is SGHAT and CDR2 FQNNGV. The CDR3 loop spans 13 amino acids. V was pared by 3 bases and J by 7 bases, with 10 bases between. CDR3 sequence (DNA): TGTGCCAGCAGCTTCAAGTCGGGAAATGAGCAGTTCTTC. Amino acid sequence: CASSFKSGNEQFF.

This clone was observed once. V usage is TRBV7-3 and J usage is TRBJ2-1; perhaps TRBD1 as D (5 bases). The CDR3 extends over 16 amino acids. V lost 5 bases and J lost 7, with 21 bases in between. Per germline, CDR1 SGHTA and CDR2 FQGTGA. DNA of the CDR3: TGTGCCAGCAGCGACAGCCGTTCCTCGCGTACGAATGAGCAGTTCTTC. As protein: CASSDSRSSRTNEQFF.

This clone was seen once. The chain carries TRBV6-5 and TRBJ1-2, with D possibly matching TRBD1 (5 bases). The germline CDR1 and CDR2 sequences are MNHEY and SVGAGI. V was shortened by 7 bases and J by 0 bases, with 12 bases between the two germline ends. CDR3 length equals 14 residues. The CDR3 DNA reads as TGTGCCAGCACCCGGGACCTCTCTAACTATGGCTACACCTTC. Its protein product is CASTRDLSNYGYTF.

V usage is TRBV6-1 and J usage is TRBJ2-2; 13 bases line up with TRBD2. J was trimmed by 9 bases and V by 6 bases; bases with no gene match: 7. CDR1 is MNHNS and CDR2 is SASEGT in the germline V gene. The CDR3 consists of 15 residues. In DNA, the CDR3 is TGTGCCAGCAGCCGAGGGACTAGCGGGACCAGGGAGCTGTTTTTT. Its translation is CASSRGTSGTRELFF.

The table lists this clone with a few counts. This chain connects TRBV5-1 to TRBJ2-7, with TRBD1 matching over 9 bases. The J segment lost 1 base and the V segment lost 3 bases, leaving 11 bases of the junction unmatched. Germline values: CDR1 SGHRS, CDR2 YFSETQ. The CDR3 has 17 amino acids. Written as DNA, the CDR3 is TGCGCCAGCAGCTCGGGGACAGGGAGGCACGGGTCCTACGAGCAGTACTTC. Translating gives CASSSGTGRHGSYEQYF.

This rearrangement joins TRBV7-8 to TRBJ1-5, with unresolved D. CDR3 length equals 18 residues. Germline-derived CDR1 and CDR2 are SGHVS and FQNEAQ. V was trimmed by 5 bases and J by 0 bases, leaving 20 bases between them. CDR3 sequence (DNA): TGTGCCAGCAGCCAAACCGGGTCCCAATCGATTAGCAATCAGCCCCAGCATTTT. Residues: CASSQTGSQSISNQPQHF.

The V gene is TRBV28, the J gene TRBJ1-3; D perhaps matches TRBD1 (5 bases). Trimming pared 6 bases from V and 0 bases from J, leaving 15 bases between. CDR3 size: 16 residues. Looked up from germline, CDR1 is MDHEN and CDR2 is SYDVKM. The CDR3 sequence: CASSRDPEPSGNTIYF. The CDR3 nucleotides are TGTGCCAGCAGCCGGGACCCCGAGCCCTCTGGAAACACCATATATTTT.

J is TRBJ2-5 and V is TRBV4-1; D gene uncertain. This CDR3 comprises 18 residues. The germline CDR1 and CDR2 sequences are MGHRA and YSYEKL. V was pared by 3 bases and J by 2 bases, with 22 bases between. CDR3 coding DNA: TGCGCCAGCAGCCAGGAAGGCCAGATGGTAGGAGTACAAGAGACCCAGTACTTC. Translation: CASSQEGQMVGVQETQYF.

The CDR3 reads CASREDNYQETQYF. As DNA, the CDR3 is TGTGCCAGCAGGGAGGACAATTACCAAGAGACCCAGTACTTC. The V call is TRBV25-1, the J call TRBJ2-5; D possibly uses TRBD1 or TRBD2 (5 bases each). This CDR3 is 14 amino acids long. The ends were cut back, 6 bases at V and 0 bases at J, with 11 bases in the middle. In germline, CDR1 is MGHDK, CDR2 SYGVNS.

The chain is built from TRBV18 and TRBJ1-5; D call uncertain. The V end lost 1 base, the J end lost 3 bases, and 7 bases lay between the germline ends. Germline CDR1 is KGHSH and CDR2 is LQKENI. This CDR3 contains 14 residues. CDR3 in DNA: TGTGCCAGCTCACCACAGGCACTCAATCAGCCCCAGCATTTT. This translates into CASSPQALNQPQHF.

The rearrangement joins TRBV5-4 to TRBJ2-1; D remains ambiguous. CDR1 is SGHNT and CDR2 is YYREEE in the germline V gene (reference sequence). CDR3 length: 14 amino acids. V lost 4 bases and J 8 bases, leaving 16 bases between the germline ends. The CDR3, as DNA: TGTGCCAGCAGCCAAGCAACCGGGCTAGATGAGCAGTTCTTC. Translation: CASSQATGLDEQFF.

This chain connects TRBV5-1 to TRBJ2-3; D remains unclear. The germline gives CDR1 SGHRS, CDR2 YFSETQ. The CDR3 loop spans 14 amino acids. V was pared by 4 bases and J by 5 bases, with 14 bases between. The CDR3 DNA reads TGCGCCAGCAGCCCGAGAACAGCTGGAGATACGCAGTATTTT. Residues: CASSPRTAGDTQYF.

This clone appeared a few times. The rearrangement links TRBV5-4 to TRBJ2-1, with a possible D match to TRBD2 (6 bases). The CDR3 covers 16 residues. V was trimmed by 4 bases and J by 4 bases, leaving 18 bases between them. In germline, CDR1 is SGHNT, CDR2 YYREEE (reference sequence). CDR3 loop: CASSPPGLLPYNEQFF. The DNA of the CDR3 is TGTGCCAGCAGCCCCCCGGGACTGTTGCCGTACAATGAGCAGTTCTTC.

This sequence joins TRBV18 and TRBJ2-1, with D perhaps matching TRBD1 (6 bases). The germline V gene has CDR1 KGHSH and CDR2 LQKENI. V lost 4 bases and J 0 bases, leaving 25 bases between the germline ends. The CDR3 has 20 amino acids. The CDR3 DNA follows: TGTGCCAGCTCACGGACAGTCTACAAACCTCACTATAACTCCTACAATGAGCAGTTCTTC. It encodes CASSRTVYKPHYNSYNEQFF.

This chain uses TRBV15 with TRBJ1-2; the D is unclear. Germline V gives CDR1 LNHNV, CDR2 YYDKDF (reference sequence). V was trimmed by 3 bases and J by 8 bases, leaving 13 bases between them. CDR3 length equals 13 residues. In DNA, the CDR3 is TGTGCCACCAGCAGTGAGGAGCTCAGGGGCTACACCTTC. Residues: CATSSEELRGYTF.

The chain has TRBV20-1 and TRBJ1-4; tentatively, D is TRBD1 (6 bases). Germline V gene lookup returns CDR1 DFQATT and CDR2 SNEGSKA (reference sequence). With 6 bases removed from V and 8 bases from J, the gap between germline ends came to 10 bases. CDR3 size: 11 residues. CDR3 in amino acids: CSASGVEKLFF. For the CDR3, the DNA is TGCAGTGCGTCAGGGGTGGAAAAACTGTTTTTT.

This clone showed up just a few times. This sequence joins TRBV11-2 and TRBJ2-1, with 9 bases fitting TRBD2. Germline loops: CDR1 SGHAT, CDR2 FQNNGV. V lost 1 base, J lost 6 bases, and 7 bases stayed unmatched. This CDR3 has 16 amino acids. The CDR3 DNA follows: TGTGCCAGCAGCTTAGTAGGTAGCGGGAGTCGCAATGAGCAGTTCTTC. It yields the protein CASSLVGSGSRNEQFF.

This clone was detected a few times. CDR3 coding DNA: TGTGCCAGCAGAACCCGTGCTTCAACTTACGAGCAGTACTTC. It encodes CASRTRASTYEQYF. The rearrangement uses TRBV28 and TRBJ2-7, with D unclear. V was clipped by 6 bases and J by 4 bases, with 16 bases between them. This CDR3 is 14 amino acids long. Germline V CDR1 and CDR2: MDHEN, SYDVKM. Drawing the rest from reference TRBV28 and TRBJ2-7, the complete variable domain is DVKVTQSSRYLVKRTGEKVFLECVQDMDHENMFWYRQDPGLGLRLIYFSYDVKMKEKGDIPEGYSVSREKKERFSLILESASTNQTSMYLCASRTRASTYEQYFGPGTRLTVT.

With regard to this clone: Additional DNA sequences in this sample encode the identical CDR3. The genes are TRBV18 and TRBJ1-1, with TRBD1 as a possible D gene (6 bases). Trimming removed 1 base at V and 1 base at J, with 10 bases between. CDR1 and CDR2 (germline): KGHSH, LQKENI. This CDR3 region has 15 residues. CDR3 DNA sequence: TGTGCCAGCTCACCACTCCAGGGGCCGAACACTGAAGCTTTCTTT. Translating it yields CASSPLQGPNTEAFF.

This clone was seen a handful of times. The rearrangement joins TRBV28 to TRBJ1-2, with D perhaps matching TRBD1 (5 bases). V lost 6 bases and J lost 8, with 10 bases in between. The CDR3 length is 11 residues. The germline V gene has CDR1 MDHEN and CDR2 SYDVKM. CDR3 nucleotide sequence: TGTGCCAGCAGAGCCAAGGGGGGCTACACCTTC. Protein: CASRAKGGYTF.

The chain joins TRBV4-3 to TRBJ2-4, with a tentative D call TRBD2 (6 bases). V was cut by 0 bases and J by 2 bases, with 8 bases left in between. This CDR3 contains 15 residues. CDR1 and CDR2 from the germline V gene are LGHNA and YSLEER. The DNA for the CDR3 is TGCGCCAGCAGCCAAGAAGGAGGGTCCAAAAACATTCAGTACTTC. Translated, it gives CASSQEGGSKNIQYF.

The table lists this clone with a few counts. The chain combines TRBV7-2 with TRBJ2-7; unclear D gene. Germline V gene data show CDR1 as SGHTA and CDR2 as FQGNSA. The CDR3 is 11 residues long. V dropped 1 base and J dropped 8 bases, with 6 bases sitting between them. CDR3 residues: CASSLESQQYF. The CDR3 region has the DNA TGTGCCAGCAGCTTAGAGTCGCAGCAGTACTTC.